This is a list of T cell receptor beta chains from one sample in a study of graft-versus-host responses after intestinal transplantation. Profiling relied on immunoSEQ multiplex PCR, and the TCRdb table lists in-frame clones only, not all of them. The sample lists tens of thousands of clones, about 93% seen once, with 0.45% to 0.55% in the top ten. These receptors have no known antigen. Sequencing was performed on unstimulated CD8+ T cells sorted from spleen or lymph node cells, taken before intestinal transplant. The source is a human donor who received an intestinal transplant. Both conserved end residues are part of each CDR3. A D gene is named only where the DNA matches it firmly. Not every row has a clone size; where given, it reads once, few, many or a size class.

V gene	D gene	clone size	J gene	CDR3 protein	CDR3 DNA
TRBV9	-	-	TRBJ1-2	CASSVSGPLNHGYTF	TGTGCCAGCAGCGTATCAGGTCCCCTCAACCATGGCTACACCTTC
TRBV27	-	-	TRBJ2-5	CASSLSSEGETQYF	TGTGCCAGCAGTTTATCGTCAGAGGGAGAGACCCAGTACTTC
TRBV2	-	-	TRBJ2-1	CASSGTDSSYNEQFF	TGTGCCAGCAGTGGAACGGACAGCTCCTACAATGAGCAGTTCTTC
TRBV5-1	TRBD2	-	TRBJ2-2	CASSSLTSGNTGELFF	TGCGCCAGCAGCTCTTTGACTAGCGGGAACACCGGGGAGCTGTTTTTT
TRBV18	-	-	TRBJ1-5	CASSPTTPGPAGNQPQHF	TGTGCCAGCTCACCAACAACTCCGGGCCCAGCGGGGAATCAGCCCCAGCATTTT
TRBV7-9	-	-	TRBJ2-7	CASSRSAGGSSYEQYF	TGTGCCAGCAGCCGTAGCGCTGGCGGAAGCTCCTACGAGCAGTACTTC
TRBV27	-	-	TRBJ2-2	CASSFISGGELFF	TGTGCCAGCAGTTTTATCTCGGGCGGGGAGCTGTTTTTT
TRBV19	-	-	TRBJ1-1	CASSPGLLNTEAFF	TGTGCCAGTAGTCCGGGACTCTTGAACACTGAAGCTTTCTTT
TRBV5-4	TRBD1	-	TRBJ1-2	CASSLRTGNYGYTF	TGTGCCAGCAGCCTGAGGACAGGGAACTATGGCTACACCTTC
TRBV30	TRBD2	-	TRBJ2-7	CAWTGGSSYEQYF	TGTGCCTGGACTGGCGGGAGCTCCTACGAGCAGTACTTC
TRBV7-8	TRBD1	-	TRBJ2-2	CASSSIDRGRVGELFF	TGTGCCAGCAGCTCCATTGACAGGGGGCGCGTCGGGGAGCTGTTTTTT
TRBV6-1	-	-	TRBJ2-7	CASSASVGRTYEQYF	TGTGCCAGCAGTGCGAGTGTGGGCCGAACCTACGAGCAGTACTTC
TRBV27	TRBD2	-	TRBJ2-7	CASSSRPGTTFYEQYF	TGTGCCAGCAGTTCACGACCCGGGACTACCTTCTACGAGCAGTACTTC
TRBV5-6	TRBD1	-	TRBJ2-7	CASSSDTGGYEQYF	TGTGCCAGCAGCTCGGACACAGGGGGCTACGAGCAGTACTTC
TRBV7-9	-	once	TRBJ1-3	CASRPLSYSGNTIYF	TGTGCCAGCAGACCTCTATCGTACTCTGGAAACACCATATATTTT
TRBV4-3	-	-	TRBJ2-7	CASSQSIGGSYYEQYF	TGCGCCAGCAGCCAATCTATCGGGGGATCTTACTACGAGCAGTACTTC
TRBV27	TRBD1	-	TRBJ1-2	CASSLRGQGFPYGYTF	TGTGCCAGCAGTCTGAGAGGACAGGGCTTCCCATATGGCTACACCTTC
TRBV5-8	-	-	TRBJ2-7	CASRSGGASYEQYF	TGTGCCAGCAGGTCGGGGGGCGCATCCTACGAGCAGTACTTC
TRBV5-6	-	-	TRBJ1-1	CASSLAGNTEAFF	TGTGCCAGCAGCTTGGCCGGGAACACTGAAGCTTTCTTT
TRBV6-1	-	-	TRBJ1-6	CASSDQGSASPLHF	TGTGCCAGCAGTGACCAGGGTTCGGCTTCACCCCTCCACTTT
TRBV19	-	-	TRBJ1-1	CASSTEGLNTEAFF	TGTGCCAGTAGCACAGAGGGCCTGAACACTGAAGCTTTCTTT
TRBV5-4	-	-	TRBJ2-7	CASSLNGYEQYF	TGTGCCAGCAGTCTAAACGGCTACGAGCAGTACTTC